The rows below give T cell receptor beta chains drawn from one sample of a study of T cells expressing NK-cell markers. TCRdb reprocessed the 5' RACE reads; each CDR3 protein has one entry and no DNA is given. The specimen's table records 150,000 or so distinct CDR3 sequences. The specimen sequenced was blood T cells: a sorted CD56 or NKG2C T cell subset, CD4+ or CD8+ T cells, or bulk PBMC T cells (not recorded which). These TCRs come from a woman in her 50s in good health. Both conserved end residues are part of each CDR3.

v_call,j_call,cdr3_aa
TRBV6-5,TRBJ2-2,CASSSLFTSGSGAGELFF
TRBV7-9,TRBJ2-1,CASSPTLLAGRDEQFF
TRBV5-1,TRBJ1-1,CASSQGGIITEAFF
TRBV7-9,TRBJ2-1,CASSSSGSTNNEQFF
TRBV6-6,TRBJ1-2,CASSYQTGGAYGYTF
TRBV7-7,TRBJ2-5,CASSLEMGFQETQYF
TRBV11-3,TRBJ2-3,CASRNRGGTQYF
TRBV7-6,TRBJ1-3,CASTTGGVSGNTIYF
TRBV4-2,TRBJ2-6,CASSQAPGNGANVLTF
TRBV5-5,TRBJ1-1,CASSPRAGVGTEAFF
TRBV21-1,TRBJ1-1,CASQKDGENTEAFF
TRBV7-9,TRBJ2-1,CASSPGLAEQFF
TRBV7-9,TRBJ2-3,CASSSAQRELDRGTQYF
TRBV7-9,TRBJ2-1,CASSLSPERFF
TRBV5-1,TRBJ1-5,CASSPTGFGNQPQHF
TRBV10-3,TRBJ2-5,CAISDRQETQYF
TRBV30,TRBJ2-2,CAWKTGASGELFF
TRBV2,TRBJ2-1,CASAYRGNEQFF
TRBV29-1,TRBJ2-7,CSVLPRDGTYEQYF
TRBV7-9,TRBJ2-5,CATNGVDSNQETQYF
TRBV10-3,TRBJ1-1,CAISDVVSTEAFF